Below are 10 T cell receptor beta chains sequenced from a single sample in a study of blood T cell repertoires in COVID-19. Profiled with immunoSEQ multiplex PCR; TCRdb holds only in-frame clones, not every one. The data hold about 230,000 clones, with over 85% observed a single time. Source material: PBMCs or T cells enriched from blood (not recorded which). All receptors come from a woman aged 30 to 39 with acute COVID-19.

V and J are TRBV7-6 and TRBJ1-1; D remains unclear. In germline, CDR1 is SGHVS, CDR2 FNYEAQ. The CDR3 contains 14 residues. V was cut by 5 bases and J by 3 bases, with 13 bases left in between. The CDR3: CASSPYLSDTEAFF. CDR3 bases: TGTGCCAGCAGCCCTTATTTATCCGACACTGAAGCTTTCTTT.

The chain joins TRBV9 to TRBJ1-5, with D perhaps TRBD1 (6 bases). This CDR3 region has 13 residues. Deletions cut 3 bases from V and 4 bases from J, with 8 bases between. The V gene's germline CDR1 is SGDLS and CDR2 YYNGEE. Here the CDR3 reads CASSAQGNQPQHF. The CDR3 nucleotides read TGTGCCAGCAGCGCACAGGGAAATCAGCCCCAGCATTTT.

The J gene is TRBJ1-4, the V gene TRBV28; no firm D call. Trimming pared 4 bases from V and 8 bases from J, leaving 14 bases between. CDR3 size: 14 residues. Germline assignment: CDR1 MDHEN and CDR2 SYDVKM. CDR3 in DNA: TGTGCCAGCAGTTACACCGGGAGCGGGGAAAAACTGTTTTTT. Protein product: CASSYTGSGEKLFF.

This clone was seen only once. The chain uses TRBV19 and TRBJ1-1; possible D gene TRBD1, 6 bases. Germline V gene sequence: CDR1 LNHDA, CDR2 SQIVND (reference sequence). The CDR3 loop spans 15 amino acids. V lost 5 bases and J 5 bases, leaving 18 bases between the germline ends. The CDR3 bases are TGTGCCAGTAGTGCCTGGACAGACAAGAGAACTGAAGCTTTCTTT. Its translation is CASSAWTDKRTEAFF.

This clone has just a few counts. V and J are TRBV19 and TRBJ1-2; tentative D call: TRBD1 (5 bases). V lost 3 bases to trimming and J lost 8 bases, with 13 bases between them. There are 13 residues in the CDR3. Germline CDR1 reads LNHDA; CDR2 reads SQIVND (reference sequence). CDR3 sequence (DNA): TGTGCCAGTAGTATGACAGACAGAAGCGGCTACACCTTC. Translated, it gives CASSMTDRSGYTF.

This chain uses TRBV7-8 with TRBJ2-7; TRBD1 aligns across 9 bases. Trimming removed 3 bases from V and 5 bases from J; junction bases left unmatched: 8. The length of the CDR3 is 15 residues. Germline-derived CDR1 and CDR2 are SGHVS and FQNEAQ. The CDR3 bases are TGTGCCAGCAGCTTTAGGGACAGGGTGGGCGACGAGCAGTACTTC. Amino acids: CASSFRDRVGDEQYF. The variable domain in full, with the rest retrieved from reference TRBV7-8 and TRBJ2-7, is GAGVSQSPRYKVAKRGQDVALRCDPISGHVSLFWYQQALGQGPEFLTYFQNEAQLDKSGLPSDRFFAERPEGSVSTLKIQRTQQEDSAVYLCASSFRDRVGDEQYFGPGTRLTVT.

The V gene is TRBV28, the J gene TRBJ1-4; tentatively, D is TRBD1 (5 bases). Germline V CDR1 and CDR2: MDHEN, SYDVKM. The CDR3 sequence is 12 residues long. The V gene lost 8 bases and the J gene lost 8 bases, with 12 bases spanning the gap. CDR3 nucleotide sequence: TGTGCCAGCGCCCAGGGAAAGGAAAAACTGTTTTTT. Its translation: CASAQGKEKLFF.

This clone was seen once. The V and J genes are TRBV7-6 and TRBJ1-3, with TRBD1 matching 8 bases. Germline V gene lookup returns CDR1 SGHVS and CDR2 FNYEAQ. CDR3 size: 15 residues. V trimming: 5 bases; J trimming: 0 bases; junction bases outside the gene matches: 3. CDR3 protein: CASSRQGSSGNTIYF. The DNA for the CDR3 is TGTGCCAGCAGCCGACAGGGGAGCTCTGGAAACACCATATATTTT.

This chain uses TRBV3-1 (or the pseudogene TRBV3-2) with TRBJ1-1, with a possible D match to TRBD1 (6 bases). CDR3 size: 15 residues. The germline V and J ends were trimmed by 0 bases and 1 base, with 9 bases remaining between them. CDR1 is LGHDT, CDR2 YNNKEL, per germline (reference sequence). This chain's CDR3 is CASSQDRTANTEAFF. CDR3 nucleotides: TGTGCCAGCAGCCAAGATAGGACAGCGAACACTGAAGCTTTCTTT.

The chain is built from TRBV4-3 and TRBJ2-1; D perhaps matches TRBD1 (5 bases). This CDR3 has 15 amino acids. Germline CDR1 reads LGHNA; CDR2 reads YSLEER. Deletions cut 0 bases from V and 4 bases from J, with 10 bases between. The CDR3 bases are TGCGCCAGCAGCCAAGATTGGGGCGGATACAATGAGCAGTTCTTC. It specifies CASSQDWGGYNEQFF.